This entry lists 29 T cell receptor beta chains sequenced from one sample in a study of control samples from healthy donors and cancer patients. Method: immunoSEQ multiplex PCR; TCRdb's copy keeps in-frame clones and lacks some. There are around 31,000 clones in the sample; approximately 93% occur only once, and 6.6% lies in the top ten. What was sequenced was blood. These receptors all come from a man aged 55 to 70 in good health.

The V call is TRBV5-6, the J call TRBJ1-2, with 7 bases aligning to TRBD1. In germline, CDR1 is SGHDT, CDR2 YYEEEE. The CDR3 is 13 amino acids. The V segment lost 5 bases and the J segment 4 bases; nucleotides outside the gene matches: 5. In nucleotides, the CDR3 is TGTGCCAGCAGACGCGACAGGGTCTATGGCTACACCTTC. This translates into CASRRDRVYGYTF.

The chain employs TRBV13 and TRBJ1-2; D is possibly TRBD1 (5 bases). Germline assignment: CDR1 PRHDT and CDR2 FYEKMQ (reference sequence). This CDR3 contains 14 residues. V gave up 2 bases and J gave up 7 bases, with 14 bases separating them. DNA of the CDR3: TGTGCCAGCAGCTTATACCAGGGAAGGGGTGGCTACACCTTC. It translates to CASSLYQGRGGYTF. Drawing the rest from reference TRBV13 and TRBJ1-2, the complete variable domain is AAGVIQSPRHLIKEKRETATLKCYPIPRHDTVYWYQQGPGQDPQFLISFYEKMQSDKGSIPDRFSAQQFSDYHSELNMSSLELGDSALYFCASSLYQGRGGYTFGSGTRLTVV.

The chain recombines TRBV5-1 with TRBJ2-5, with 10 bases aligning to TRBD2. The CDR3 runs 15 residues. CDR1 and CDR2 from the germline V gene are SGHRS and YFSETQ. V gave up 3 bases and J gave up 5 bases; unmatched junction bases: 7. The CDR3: CASSSKLAGEETQYF. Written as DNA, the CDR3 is TGCGCCAGCAGCTCCAAGCTAGCGGGGGAGGAGACCCAGTACTTC.

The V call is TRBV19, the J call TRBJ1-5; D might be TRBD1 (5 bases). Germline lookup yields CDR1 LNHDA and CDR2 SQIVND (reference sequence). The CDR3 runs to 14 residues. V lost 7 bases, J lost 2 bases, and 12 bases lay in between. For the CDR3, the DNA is TGTGCCAGTACCCACACAGGACGCAATCAGCCCCAGCATTTT. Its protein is CASTHTGRNQPQHF. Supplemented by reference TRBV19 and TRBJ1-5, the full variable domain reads DGGITQSPKYLFRKEGQNVTLSCEQNLNHDAMYWYRQDPGQGLRLIYYSQIVNDFQKGDIAEGYSVSREKKESFPLTVTSAQKNPTAFYLCASTHTGRNQPQHFGDGTRLSIL.

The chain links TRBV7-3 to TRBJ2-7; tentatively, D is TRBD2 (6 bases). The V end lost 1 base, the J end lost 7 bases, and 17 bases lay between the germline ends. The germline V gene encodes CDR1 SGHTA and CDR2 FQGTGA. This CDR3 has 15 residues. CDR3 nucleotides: TGTGCCAGCAGCTTAAATGGGCAGGGAGGAGGTGAGCAGTACTTC. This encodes CASSLNGQGGGEQYF.

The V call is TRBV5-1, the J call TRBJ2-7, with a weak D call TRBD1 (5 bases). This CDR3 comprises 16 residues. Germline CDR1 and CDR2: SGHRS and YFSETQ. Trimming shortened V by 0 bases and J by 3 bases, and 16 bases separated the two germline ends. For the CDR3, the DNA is TGCGCCAGCAGCTTGGCGACCCAGGGAAGAGGCTACGAGCAGTACTTC. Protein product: CASSLATQGRGYEQYF.

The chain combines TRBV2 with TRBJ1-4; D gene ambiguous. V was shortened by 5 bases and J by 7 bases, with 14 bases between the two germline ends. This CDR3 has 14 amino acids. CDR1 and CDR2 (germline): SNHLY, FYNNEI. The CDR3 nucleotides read TGTGCCAGCAGTCCCGAATGGGAAGGTGAAAAACTGTTTTTT. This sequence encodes CASSPEWEGEKLFF.

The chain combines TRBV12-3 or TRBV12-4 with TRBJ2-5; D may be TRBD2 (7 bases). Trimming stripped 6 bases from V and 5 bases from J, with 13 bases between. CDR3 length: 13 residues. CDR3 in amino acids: CASRPGGSETQYF. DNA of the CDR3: TGTGCCAGCAGGCCGGGGGGCAGCGAGACCCAGTACTTC.

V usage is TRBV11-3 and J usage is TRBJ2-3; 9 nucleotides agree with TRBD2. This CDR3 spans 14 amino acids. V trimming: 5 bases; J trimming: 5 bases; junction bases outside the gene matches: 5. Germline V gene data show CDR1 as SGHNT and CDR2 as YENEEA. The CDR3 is CASSTGLAGDTQYF. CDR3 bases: TGTGCCAGCAGCACGGGACTAGCAGGAGATACGCAGTATTTT.

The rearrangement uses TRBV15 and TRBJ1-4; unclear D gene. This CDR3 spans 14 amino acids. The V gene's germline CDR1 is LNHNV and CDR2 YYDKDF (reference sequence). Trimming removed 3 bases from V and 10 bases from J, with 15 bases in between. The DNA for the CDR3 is TGTGCCACCAGCAGCCCCCTACTCCGGGGAAAACTGTTTTTT. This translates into CATSSPLLRGKLFF.

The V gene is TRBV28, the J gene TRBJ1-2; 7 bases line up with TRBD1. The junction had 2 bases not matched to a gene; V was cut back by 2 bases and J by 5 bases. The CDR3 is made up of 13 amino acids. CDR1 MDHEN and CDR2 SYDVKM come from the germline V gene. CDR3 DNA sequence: TGTGCCAGCAGTTTAAACAGGGGATATGGCTACACCTTC. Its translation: CASSLNRGYGYTF.

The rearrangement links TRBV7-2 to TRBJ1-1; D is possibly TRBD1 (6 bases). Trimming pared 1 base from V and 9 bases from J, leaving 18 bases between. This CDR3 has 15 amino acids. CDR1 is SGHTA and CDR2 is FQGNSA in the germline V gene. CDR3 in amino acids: CASSLVSGTQGKAFF. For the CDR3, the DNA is TGTGCCAGCAGCTTAGTATCCGGGACCCAGGGGAAAGCTTTCTTT.

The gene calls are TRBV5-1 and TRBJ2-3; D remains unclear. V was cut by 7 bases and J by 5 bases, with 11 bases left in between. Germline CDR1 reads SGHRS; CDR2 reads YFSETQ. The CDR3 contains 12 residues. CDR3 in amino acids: CASRPSLDTQYF. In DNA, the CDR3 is TGCGCCAGCCGTCCGTCCCTAGATACGCAGTATTTT. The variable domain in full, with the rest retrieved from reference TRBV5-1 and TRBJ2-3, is KAGVTQTPRYLIKTRGQQVTLSCSPISGHRSVSWYQQTPGQGLQFLFEYFSETQRNKGNFPGRFSGRQFSNSRSEMNVSTLELGDSALYLCASRPSLDTQYFGPGTRLTVL.

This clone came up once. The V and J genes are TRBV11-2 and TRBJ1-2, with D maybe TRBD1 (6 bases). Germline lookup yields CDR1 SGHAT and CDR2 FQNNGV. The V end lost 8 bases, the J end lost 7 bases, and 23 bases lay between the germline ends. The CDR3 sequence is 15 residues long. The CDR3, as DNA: TGTGCCAGCCGCCCCACCGGGACAAGACTTCTTGGCTACACCTTC. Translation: CASRPTGTRLLGYTF.

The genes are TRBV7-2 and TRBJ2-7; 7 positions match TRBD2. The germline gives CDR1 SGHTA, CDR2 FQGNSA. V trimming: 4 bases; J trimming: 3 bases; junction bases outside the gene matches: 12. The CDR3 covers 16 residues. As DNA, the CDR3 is TGTGCCAGCAGCTCGTTACCCGGGGGAGGGGACTACGAGCAGTACTTC. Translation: CASSSLPGGGDYEQYF.

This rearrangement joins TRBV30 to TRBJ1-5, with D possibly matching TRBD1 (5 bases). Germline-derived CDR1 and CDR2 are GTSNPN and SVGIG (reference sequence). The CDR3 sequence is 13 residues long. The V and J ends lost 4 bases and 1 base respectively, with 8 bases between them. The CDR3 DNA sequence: TGTGCCTGGAACCGGGACAGCAATCAGCCCCAGCATTTT. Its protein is CAWNRDSNQPQHF.

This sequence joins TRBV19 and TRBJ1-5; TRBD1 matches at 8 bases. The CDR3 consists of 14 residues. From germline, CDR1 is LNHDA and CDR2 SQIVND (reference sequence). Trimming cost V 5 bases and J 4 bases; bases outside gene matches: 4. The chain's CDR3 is CASSSQGANQPQHF. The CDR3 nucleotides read TGTGCCAGTAGTTCCCAGGGGGCGAATCAGCCCCAGCATTTT.

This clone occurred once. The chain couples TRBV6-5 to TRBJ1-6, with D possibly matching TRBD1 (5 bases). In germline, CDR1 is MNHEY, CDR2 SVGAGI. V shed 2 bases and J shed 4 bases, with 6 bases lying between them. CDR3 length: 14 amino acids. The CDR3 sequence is CASSYEGYNSPLHF. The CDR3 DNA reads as TGTGCCAGCAGTTACGAGGGGTATAATTCACCCCTCCACTTT.

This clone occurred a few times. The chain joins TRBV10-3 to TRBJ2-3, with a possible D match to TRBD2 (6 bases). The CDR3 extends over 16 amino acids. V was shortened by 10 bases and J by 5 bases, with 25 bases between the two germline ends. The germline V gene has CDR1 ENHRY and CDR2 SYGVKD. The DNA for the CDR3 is TGTGCCAGCAAAATAGCCGGGACTCGAAATAGAGATACGCAGTATTTT. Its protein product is CASKIAGTRNRDTQYF.

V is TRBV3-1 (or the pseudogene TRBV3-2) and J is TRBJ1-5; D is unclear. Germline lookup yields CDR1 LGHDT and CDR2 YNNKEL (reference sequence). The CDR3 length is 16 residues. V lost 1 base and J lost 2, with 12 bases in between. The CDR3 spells CASSQAGLLGNQPQHF. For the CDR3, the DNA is TGTGCCAGCAGCCAAGCTGGACTACTGGGCAATCAGCCCCAGCATTTT.

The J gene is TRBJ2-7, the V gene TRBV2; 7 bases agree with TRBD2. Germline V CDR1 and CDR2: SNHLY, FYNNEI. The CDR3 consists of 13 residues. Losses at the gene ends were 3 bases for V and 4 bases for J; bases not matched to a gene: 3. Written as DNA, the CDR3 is TGTGCCAGCAGTGAGGGGGGGGAGTACGAGCAGTACTTC. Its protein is CASSEGGEYEQYF.

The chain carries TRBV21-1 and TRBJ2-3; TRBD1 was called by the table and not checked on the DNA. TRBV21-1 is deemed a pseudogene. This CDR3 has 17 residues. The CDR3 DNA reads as TGTGCCAGCAGCCCACAGGGGGTAAGTTTTAGCACAGATACGCAGTATTTT. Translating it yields CASSPQGVSFSTDTQYF.

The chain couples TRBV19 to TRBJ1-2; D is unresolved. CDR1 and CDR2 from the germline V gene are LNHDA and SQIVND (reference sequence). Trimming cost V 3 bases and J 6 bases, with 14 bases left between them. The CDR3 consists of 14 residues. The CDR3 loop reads CASSIQRGLDGYTF. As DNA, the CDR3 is TGTGCCAGTAGTATTCAGCGTGGCCTAGATGGCTACACCTTC.

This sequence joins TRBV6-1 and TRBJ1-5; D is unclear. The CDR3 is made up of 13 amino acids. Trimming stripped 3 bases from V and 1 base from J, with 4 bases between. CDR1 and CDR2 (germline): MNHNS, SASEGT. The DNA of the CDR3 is TGTGCCAGCAGTGATCTGAGCAATCAGCCCCAGCATTTT. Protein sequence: CASSDLSNQPQHF.

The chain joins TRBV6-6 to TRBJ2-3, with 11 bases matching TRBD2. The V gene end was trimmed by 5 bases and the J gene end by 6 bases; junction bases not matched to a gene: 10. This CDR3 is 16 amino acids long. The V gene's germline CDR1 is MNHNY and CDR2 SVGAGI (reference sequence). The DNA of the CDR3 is TGTGCCAGCAGTCATGGGACTAGCGGTAAATGGGATACGCAGTATTTT. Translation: CASSHGTSGKWDTQYF.

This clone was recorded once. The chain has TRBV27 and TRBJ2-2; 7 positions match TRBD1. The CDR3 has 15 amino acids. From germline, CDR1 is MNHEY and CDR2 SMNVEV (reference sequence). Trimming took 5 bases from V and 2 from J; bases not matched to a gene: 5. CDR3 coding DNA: TGTGCCAGCAGTAAAGGGACAGCTAACACCGGGGAGCTGTTTTTT. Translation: CASSKGTANTGELFF.

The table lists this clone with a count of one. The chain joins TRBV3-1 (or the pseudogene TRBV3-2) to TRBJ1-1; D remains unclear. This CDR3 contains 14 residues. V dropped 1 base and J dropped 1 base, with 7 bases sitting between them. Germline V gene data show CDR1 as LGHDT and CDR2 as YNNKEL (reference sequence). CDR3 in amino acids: CASSQVGSNTEAFF. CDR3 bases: TGTGCCAGCAGCCAAGTGGGGTCGAACACTGAAGCTTTCTTT.

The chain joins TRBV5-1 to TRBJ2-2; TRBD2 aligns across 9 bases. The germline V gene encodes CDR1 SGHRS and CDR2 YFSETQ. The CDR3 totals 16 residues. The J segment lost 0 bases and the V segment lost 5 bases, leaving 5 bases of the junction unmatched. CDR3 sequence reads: CASRPVAGANTGELFF. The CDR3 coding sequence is TGCGCCAGCAGGCCAGTAGCGGGAGCGAACACCGGGGAGCTGTTTTTT.

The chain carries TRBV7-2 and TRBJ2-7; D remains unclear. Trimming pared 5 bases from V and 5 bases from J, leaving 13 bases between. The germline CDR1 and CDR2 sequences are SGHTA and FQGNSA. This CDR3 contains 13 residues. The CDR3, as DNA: TGTGCCAGCAGCGTTGGGCGTGGGGACGAGCAGTACTTC. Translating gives CASSVGRGDEQYF.